This T cell receptor beta chain appears in the sequencing data of a study of cytomegalovirus exposure and HLA in healthy donors. General study results and limits: It was around 160 TCR beta chains that were listed as cytomegalovirus-associated. Most sequenced TCRs were rare (though some public TCRs occurred in many donors).

TCRdb keeps only in-frame clones here, not all; method: immunoSEQ multiplex PCR. Found here are 130,000 to 150,000 clones, 88% of them singletons; the top ten hold around 8%. V lost 6 bases and J lost 1; bases outside the gene matches: 4. The CDR3 runs to 14 residues. Germline V gene sequence: CDR1 SQVTM, CDR2 ANQGSEA. About this clone itself: Its specificity is not known.

The clonotype was recovered from a woman aged 18-29 years in good health and CMV-seropositive. The sample consisted of PBMCs. The V gene is TRBV29-1, the J gene TRBJ2-2; 8 bases map to TRBD1. The CDR3 loop is CSVMGQENTGELFF. In nucleotides, the CDR3 is TGCAGCGTCATGGGACAGGAGAACACCGGGGAGCTGTTTTTT.